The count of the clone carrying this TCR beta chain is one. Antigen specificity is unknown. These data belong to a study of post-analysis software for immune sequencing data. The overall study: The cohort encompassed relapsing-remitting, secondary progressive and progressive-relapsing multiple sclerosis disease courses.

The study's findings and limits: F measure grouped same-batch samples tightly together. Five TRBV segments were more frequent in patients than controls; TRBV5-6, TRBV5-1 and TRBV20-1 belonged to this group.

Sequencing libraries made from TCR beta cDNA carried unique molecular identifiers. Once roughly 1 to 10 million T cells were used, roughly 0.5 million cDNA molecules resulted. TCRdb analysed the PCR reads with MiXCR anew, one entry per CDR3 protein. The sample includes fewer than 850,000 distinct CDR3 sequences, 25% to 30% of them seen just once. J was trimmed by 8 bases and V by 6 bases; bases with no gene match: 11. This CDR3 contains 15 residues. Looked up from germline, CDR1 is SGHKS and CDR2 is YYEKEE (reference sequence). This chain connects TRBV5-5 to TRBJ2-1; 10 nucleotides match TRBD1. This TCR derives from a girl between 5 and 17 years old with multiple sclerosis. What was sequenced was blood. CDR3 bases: TGTGCCAGCACCCTGGGACAGGGGTCCGGAGATGAGCAGTTCTTC. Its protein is CASTLGQGSGDEQFF.